A selection of T cell receptor beta chains follows, all from one sample in a study of T cells in Graves' hyperthyroidism and ophthalmopathy. From the multiplex PCR reads, TCRdb called clonotypes with MiXCR, one entry per CDR3 protein. The data hold about 610,000 distinct CDR3 sequences, with approximately 15% observed a single time. The sample consisted of blood. Source of these receptors: a middle-aged woman with Graves' ophthalmopathy. Both conserved end residues are trimmed from each CDR3. Some rows have no size entry. The others give once, few or many, or a class for an expanded clone.

cdr3_aa	clone_size	v_call	j_call
ASSHQGGKYEQY	few	TRBV6-1	TRBJ2-7
ASSYGGSSGNTIY	many	TRBV6-5	TRBJ1-3
ASSYTDLPRTSGLSDTQY	few	TRBV6-2/TRBV6-3	TRBJ2-3
ASSQASGLNSGSRQETQY	many	TRBV14	TRBJ2-5
SARMDSSYNEQF	.	TRBV20-1	TRBJ2-1
ASSPLETVKNIQY	many	TRBV18	TRBJ2-4
ASSQGREGYEQY	few	TRBV4-1	TRBJ2-7
ASSTPGSREDTQY	many	TRBV28	TRBJ2-3
ASSYDISYEQY	.	TRBV6-5	TRBJ2-7
AISESQGATGELF	few	TRBV10-3	TRBJ2-2
ASSAGQGAISYEQY	.	TRBV6-2/TRBV6-3	TRBJ2-7
ASSLVRVGWETEAF	.	TRBV11-2	TRBJ1-1
ASSPTSGRSYEQY	many	TRBV6-1	TRBJ2-7
ASSSGGLAGVGTQY	few	TRBV28	TRBJ2-3
AISEKGLTGLAGANVLT	few	TRBV10-3	TRBJ2-6
ASSPTVPSTNTEAF	.	TRBV18	TRBJ1-1
ASSIGDHPNTEAF	many	TRBV19	TRBJ1-1
ASSTQRGFRQPQH	many	TRBV6-2/TRBV6-3	TRBJ1-5
ASSPRGTYGYT	many	TRBV6-1	TRBJ1-2
ASTGLKGLVSPGELF	many	TRBV19	TRBJ2-2
ASSGNNQETQY	many	TRBV7-8	TRBJ2-5
ASSESEGREQY	many	TRBV9	TRBJ2-7
ASSEGAGVNTEAF	many	TRBV6-1	TRBJ1-1
ASSGTGFYEQY	many	TRBV2	TRBJ2-7
ATAQAQETQY	few	TRBV10-3	TRBJ2-5
ASSTSGSRKTQY	many	TRBV19	TRBJ2-5
ASRVDYGYT	few	TRBV6-1	TRBJ1-2
ASSNGQGGNQPQH	few	TRBV7-9	TRBJ1-5
ASSTGPVGYEQY	many	TRBV7-9	TRBJ2-7
ASSLKASGMTDTQY	.	TRBV12-3/TRBV12-4	TRBJ2-3
ASSHTEETQY	many	TRBV3-1	TRBJ2-5
ASSETPFTRYGYT	many	TRBV2	TRBJ1-2
ASRSAGKQPQH	few	TRBV28	TRBJ1-5
ASSIWGNSRNTIY	.	TRBV19	TRBJ1-3
ASSYLQVSNTEAF	many	TRBV6-2/TRBV6-3	TRBJ1-1
ASNPGRFNQPQH	few	TRBV19	TRBJ1-5
ASSPEGRGETQY	many	TRBV7-9	TRBJ2-5
ASSGPLNYGYT	many	TRBV25-1	TRBJ1-2
SARDLAPPER	few	TRBV20-1	TRBJ1-2
AWTLGQETQY	few	TRBV30	TRBJ2-5
ASSTGGGGETQY	few	TRBV5-1	TRBJ2-5
SAKRAPRETQY	.	TRBV20-1	TRBJ2-5
AWSRQGSQPQH	many	TRBV30	TRBJ1-5